The sample holds a few counts of the clone carrying this T cell receptor beta chain. Germline CDR1 and CDR2: SGHVS and FNYEAQ. J was trimmed by 4 bases and V by 4 bases; bases with no gene match: 1. The CDR3 loop spans 14 amino acids. This record belongs to a study of T-cell memory formation after mild COVID-19. In TCRdb, the 5' RACE reads were re-called with MiXCR into one record per CDR3 protein. The data show hundreds of thousands of distinct CDR3 sequences, with roughly 17% seen just once and roughly 8% held by the top ten. The origin of this receptor is an adult woman who had mild COVID-19 (a few samples of this study predate the infection). Cell type and time point are not known. The chain is built from TRBV7-6 and TRBJ2-5; 12 nucleotides line up with TRBD2. Sequences were obtained from PBMCs or a T cell subset sorted from them (not recorded which). The CDR3: CASSSTSGGETQYF. CDR3 coding DNA: TGTGCCAGCAGCTCGACTAGCGGGGGAGAGACCCAGTACTTC.